Following are 12 T cell receptor beta chains from one sample sequenced in a study of blood T cells in healthy people across ages. Then a second PCR, running roughly 7 to 11 cycles, was carried out with a sample-barcoded 5' primer and a J-beta primer mix. TCRdb redid the calling of the 5' RACE reads with MiXCR, one entry per CDR3 protein. Of 550,000 to 700,000 distinct CDR3 sequences in the sample, 27% were seen once. The sequencing input was blood. The receptors derive from a woman between 65 and 79 years old in good health.

The chain couples TRBV10-3 to TRBJ1-2; no firm D call. CDR1 is ENHRY and CDR2 is SYGVKD in the germline V gene. This CDR3 is 10 amino acids long. V was cut by 10 bases and J by 9 bases, with 12 bases left in between. CDR3 residues: CATGIGSYTF. The CDR3 nucleotides read TGTGCCACCGGGATTGGAAGCTACACCTTC.

This clonotype was counted ten times or more. The genes are TRBV27 and TRBJ2-2; 8 nucleotides align to TRBD2. V shed 2 bases, J shed 7 bases, and the junction held 6 bases outside the gene matches. This CDR3 contains 15 residues. Germline V gene data show CDR1 as MNHEY and CDR2 as SMNVEV (reference sequence). The CDR3, as DNA: TGTGCCAGCAGTTTAGCGGGGGGCCCTGTCGGGGAGCTGTTTTTT. Its protein is CASSLAGGPVGELFF.

V and J are TRBV7-9 and TRBJ2-3, with unresolved D. Germline V CDR1 and CDR2: SEHNR, FQNEAQ (reference sequence). The V end was cut by 5 bases, the J end by 3 bases, with 18 bases between. The CDR3 covers 16 residues. The CDR3 is CASSPLSNSLTDTQYF. CDR3 DNA sequence: TGTGCCAGCAGCCCCTTGTCCAACAGTCTAACAGATACGCAGTATTTT.

The rearrangement joins TRBV29-1 to TRBJ1-2; possibly TRBD1 for D (5 bases). This CDR3 has 12 amino acids. The V gene's germline CDR1 is SQVTM and CDR2 ANQGSEA. Trimming took off 7 bases at V and 4 bases at J, with 13 bases between the two ends. CDR3 bases: TGCAGCGGTGCCGCAGGGTCCTATGGCTACACCTTC. Translating it yields CSGAAGSYGYTF.

The gene calls are TRBV6-5 and TRBJ1-1; TRBD1 agrees at 7 bases. Unmatched junction bases numbered 7, after V lost 4 bases and J lost 2 bases. There are 15 residues in the CDR3. Germline CDR1 MNHEY, CDR2 SVGAGI. The CDR3 region is CASSFLQGRNTEAFF. CDR3 DNA: TGTGCCAGCAGTTTTCTACAGGGGCGCAACACTGAAGCTTTCTTT.

The V gene is TRBV6-1, the J gene TRBJ1-3; D call uncertain. The V and J ends lost 6 bases and 0 bases respectively, with 15 bases between them. Germline CDR1 reads MNHNS; CDR2 reads SASEGT. The CDR3 runs 16 residues. The CDR3 nucleotides are TGTGCCAGCAGGGCCGGAGACTTCGGCTCTGGAAACACCATATATTTT. Amino acids: CASRAGDFGSGNTIYF.

The chain joins TRBV20-1 to TRBJ1-2; TRBD1 aligns across 7 bases. Germline V lookup: CDR1 DFQATT, CDR2 SNEGSKA (reference sequence). There are 16 residues in the CDR3. The trim removed 1 base at V and 2 bases at J, leaving 10 bases unmatched. The CDR3: CSARVGPEQGNYGYTF. The DNA for the CDR3 is TGCAGTGCTAGAGTGGGCCCTGAACAGGGGAACTATGGCTACACCTTC.

V is TRBV10-3 and J is TRBJ2-5, with 11 bases identical to TRBD1. The J call may not be correct, given that the DNA end is closer to TRBJ2-1. CDR1 and CDR2 (germline): ENHRY, SYGVKD. The CDR3 runs 14 residues. In nucleotides, the CDR3 is TGTGCCACAGGGTTGGGACAGGGGGACAATGAGCAGTTCTTC. Protein sequence: CATGLGQGDNEQFF.

The rearrangement joins TRBV20-1 to TRBJ2-1, with D maybe TRBD2 (6 bases). CDR1 and CDR2 from the germline V gene are DFQATT and SNEGSKA (reference sequence). This CDR3 comprises 13 residues. The CDR3 spells CRVRDSRYNEQFF. The CDR3 region has the DNA TGCAGAGTCCGGGACTCCCGTTACAATGAGCAGTTCTTC.

This chain joins TRBV7-7 and TRBJ2-5, with 9 bases matching TRBD1. With V trimmed by 2 bases and J by 4 bases, 5 bases remained unmatched. Germline assignment: CDR1 SSHAT and CDR2 FNYEAQ (reference sequence). The CDR3 is 15 residues long. CDR3: CASSLNPTGGETQYF. Here the CDR3 DNA reads TGTGCCAGCAGCTTAAACCCGACAGGGGGAGAGACCCAGTACTTC.

There are a few counts of this clonotype. The V call is TRBV29-1, the J call TRBJ2-6; tentatively, D is TRBD1 (5 bases). This CDR3 spans 13 amino acids. The V gene's germline CDR1 is SQVTM and CDR2 ANQGSEA. The CDR3 here is CAGAGSGANVLTF. In nucleotides, the CDR3 is TGCGCTGGGGCAGGGTCCGGGGCCAACGTCCTGACTTTC.

This clonotype was detected a few times. The chain combines TRBV6-4 with TRBJ1-2; 7 nucleotides line up with TRBD1. The trim removed 4 bases at V and 4 bases at J, leaving 6 bases unmatched. Germline V CDR1 and CDR2: MRHNA, SNTAGT. The CDR3 covers 14 residues. In DNA, the CDR3 is TGTGCCAGCAGTGCCACGGCAGGGGGCTATGGCTACACCTTC. Amino acid sequence: CASSATAGGYGYTF.